This T cell receptor beta chain was retrieved from a study of response to subunit inactivated influenza vaccine. Regarding the study as a whole: Authors suggested each seasonal flu vaccination may recruit only limited numbers of new T cells.

Trimming pared 2 bases from V and 0 bases from J, leaving 19 bases between. Germline CDR1 reads LGHDT; CDR2 reads YNNKEL (reference sequence). The CDR3 runs to 18 residues. TCRdb recomputed calls from the RT-PCR reads with MiXCR, one row per CDR3 protein. The profile shows 300,000 to 350,000 distinct CDR3 sequences, around a fifth of them singletons. A few counts support this clonotype. Its antigen is as yet unknown. This chain connects TRBV3-1 to TRBJ1-1; no reliable D call. This receptor was identified in a man between 50 and 75 years old who received an inactivated influenza vaccine. The sample in question was PBMCs from blood, obtained less than 22 months after vaccination. The CDR3 loop is CASSQFDKGYSMNTEAFF. The CDR3 DNA reads TGTGCCAGCAGCCAATTTGACAAGGGATACTCTATGAACACTGAAGCTTTCTTT.